This T cell receptor beta chain originates from a study of cytomegalovirus exposure and HLA in healthy donors. Notes on the study in general: It has been reported that TCR beta sequences accurately predicted the HLA-A and HLA-B alleles of most subjects. Across donors, presence/absence analyses took sequencing depth to be roughly uniform. It was only CMV serostatus that was available as immune exposure information.

Healthy bone marrow donors made up the donors. Trimming at V came to 2 bases and at J to 1 base, leaving 11 bases not matched to a gene. The CDR3 loop spans 18 amino acids. Looked up from germline, CDR1 is MNHNS and CDR2 is SASEGT. As for this clone: What it recognizes is unknown.

Primers for the PCR totalled 60 Vbeta and 13 Jbeta. TCRdb's table, derived via immunoSEQ multiplex PCR, lists solely in-frame clones and lacks some. The profile shows over 85,000 clones, over 60% of them singletons. The sequence came from a woman aged 55-70 years in good health and CMV-seropositive. The genes are TRBV6-1 and TRBJ2-1; 7 positions agree with TRBD2. Sequencing input: PBMCs. For the CDR3, the DNA is TGTGCCAGCAGTGAATGGGCGGGCGGGAGTAGTTCCTACAATGAGCAGTTCTTC. Translating it yields CASSEWAGGSSSYNEQFF.